This T cell receptor beta chain was retrieved from a study of identical twins. TCRdb passed the 5' RACE reads through MiXCR, listing each CDR3 protein once. The data show under 900,000 distinct CDR3 sequences, about 12% seen once. There are 19 residues in the CDR3. The junction had 8 bases not matched to a gene; V was cut back by 2 bases and J by 0 bases. Germline loops: CDR1 LGHDT, CDR2 YNNKEL (reference sequence). These sequences were also reported in another study, on yellow fever vaccine responses in identical twins.

The clonotype comes from a woman aged 18 to 35 in good health. V is TRBV3-1 and J is TRBJ2-3; TRBD2 matches at 13 bases. Sequenced material: PBMCs. CDR3 residues: CASSQFKLAGGTSTDTQYF. The DNA of the CDR3 is TGTGCCAGCAGCCAATTTAAACTAGCGGGAGGGACTAGCACAGATACGCAGTATTTT.